Presented here are 16 T cell receptor beta chains from one specimen sequenced in a study of blood T cell repertoires in COVID-19. Data came from immunoSEQ multiplex PCR; TCRdb stores just in-frame clones and leaves some out. The table has 60,000 to 90,000 clones, around 84% seen once. The sample taken for sequencing was peripheral blood. The receptors shown here come from a middle-aged man with acute or convalescent COVID-19.

This clone appeared once. This chain connects TRBV11-2 to TRBJ2-3, with TRBD2 as a possible D gene (7 bases). Per the germline V gene, CDR1 is SGHAT and CDR2 is FQNNGV. The CDR3 length is 13 residues. The V gene lost 5 bases and the J gene lost 4 bases, with 10 bases spanning the gap. As DNA, the CDR3 is TGTGCCAGCAGCCCCGGGGGGCCAGATACGCAGTATTTT. As protein: CASSPGGPDTQYF.

This clone was recorded only once. The rearrangement links TRBV29-1 to TRBJ2-4; D may be TRBD2 (7 bases). V lost 4 bases and J 9 bases, leaving 16 bases between the germline ends. The CDR3 totals 13 residues. From germline, CDR1 is SQVTM and CDR2 ANQGSEA. The CDR3 sequence: CSVVVGGPSIQYF. For the CDR3, the DNA is TGCAGCGTTGTTGTGGGGGGGCCGAGCATTCAGTACTTC.

The CDR3, as DNA: TGTGCCAGCAGTCCCCTCCCAGGTGTACAGTTCTTC. The encoded protein is CASSPLPGVQFF. This chain links TRBV28 with TRBJ2-1; D remains unclear. The ends were cut back, 5 bases at V and 13 bases at J, with 15 bases in the middle. The CDR3 spans 12 residues. Germline CDR1 is MDHEN and CDR2 is SYDVKM.

This rearrangement joins TRBV25-1 to TRBJ2-7; 7 nucleotides match TRBD2. The CDR3 totals 14 residues. Trimming cost V 2 bases and J 6 bases; bases outside gene matches: 7. Per the germline V gene, CDR1 is MGHDK and CDR2 is SYGVNS. The DNA for the CDR3 is TGTGCCAGCAGTGAAAGGGCAGGGAGGGGCGAGCAGTACTTC. Protein product: CASSERAGRGEQYF.

The chain links TRBV7-9 to TRBJ1-2, with D perhaps matching TRBD1 (6 bases). This CDR3 is 13 amino acids long. The germline CDR1 and CDR2 sequences are SEHNR and FQNEAQ (reference sequence). With 5 bases removed from V and 8 bases from J, the gap between germline ends came to 15 bases. This CDR3 reads CASSPDSPWGYTF. The CDR3 DNA follows: TGTGCCAGCAGCCCGGACAGTCCTTGGGGCTACACCTTC.

The CDR3 bases are TGTGCCAGCAGTTCTAGCCTCACCTACGAGCAGTACTTC. Translating it yields CASSSSLTYEQYF. V is TRBV6-5 and J is TRBJ2-7, with D possibly matching TRBD2 (5 bases). The CDR3 length is 13 residues. Trimming took 4 bases from V and 2 from J, leaving 9 bases between them. From germline, CDR1 is MNHEY and CDR2 SVGAGI.

This chain links TRBV19 with TRBJ1-2; 11 nucleotides match TRBD1. Unmatched junction bases numbered 6, after V lost 7 bases and J lost 8 bases. Germline-derived CDR1 and CDR2 are LNHDA and SQIVND (reference sequence). The CDR3 covers 13 residues. This chain's CDR3 is CASTRTGGAGYTF. CDR3 nucleotides: TGTGCCAGTACCCGGACAGGGGGCGCAGGCTACACCTTC.

The rearrangement uses TRBV6-6 and TRBJ1-1; D gene unclear. This CDR3 spans 15 amino acids. The germline CDR1 and CDR2 sequences are MNHNY and SVGAGI (reference sequence). V lost 0 bases and J lost 1, with 9 bases in between. The CDR3 nucleotides are TGTGCCAGCAGTTACTCGGCGGGGTCGAACACTGAAGCTTTCTTT. This sequence encodes CASSYSAGSNTEAFF.

This rearrangement joins TRBV18 to TRBJ1-3; D call uncertain. Trimming left V 0 bases short and J 3 bases short, with 9 bases between. This CDR3 spans 15 amino acids. The germline V gene encodes CDR1 KGHSH and CDR2 LQKENI. CDR3 DNA: TGTGCCAGCTCACCACCGCTGCGTGGTGGAAACACCATATATTTT. Amino acid sequence: CASSPPLRGGNTIYF.

The CDR3 protein is CASSFSVNTEAFF. Here the CDR3 DNA reads TGTGCCAGCAGCTTCTCGGTTAACACTGAAGCTTTCTTT. This chain links TRBV5-6 with TRBJ1-1; D not certain. Germline V lookup: CDR1 SGHDT, CDR2 YYEEEE. The CDR3 spans 13 residues. Trimming removed 2 bases from V and 2 bases from J, with 7 bases in between. Supplemented by reference TRBV5-6 and TRBJ1-1, the full variable domain reads DAGVTQSPTHLIKTRGQQVTLRCSPKSGHDTVSWYQQALGQGPQFIFQYYEEEERQRGNFPDRFSGHQFPNYSSELNVNALLLGDSALYLCASSFSVNTEAFFGQGTRLTVV.

The CDR3 sequence: CAISRGSYEQYF. The CDR3, as DNA: TGTGCCATTTCCAGGGGATCCTACGAGCAGTACTTC. The V call is TRBV28, the J call TRBJ2-7; TRBD1 might be the D (6 bases). Germline CDR1 and CDR2: MDHEN and SYDVKM. Trimming removed 10 bases from V and 1 base from J, with 11 bases in between. This CDR3 spans 12 amino acids. Filled out from reference TRBV28 and TRBJ2-7, the complete variable domain reads DVKVTQSSRYLVKRTGEKVFLECVQDMDHENMFWYRQDPGLGLRLIYFSYDVKMKEKGDIPEGYSVSREKKERFSLILESASTNQTSMYLCAISRGSYEQYFGPGTRLTVT.

The CDR3 region is CATSDLRGANTGELFF. The CDR3 DNA reads as TGTGCCACCAGTGATCTCAGGGGAGCGAACACCGGGGAGCTGTTTTTT. The V gene is TRBV24-1, the J gene TRBJ2-2; tentatively, D is TRBD1 (6 bases). The V and J ends lost 3 bases and 0 bases respectively, with 10 bases between them. The CDR3 has 16 residues. The germline gives CDR1 KGHDR, CDR2 SFDVKD.

This clone was recorded once. The genes are TRBV7-8 and TRBJ1-2; 7 positions match TRBD1. This CDR3 has 15 residues. Germline V lookup: CDR1 SGHVS, CDR2 FQNEAQ. After removal of 0 bases from V and 6 bases from J, the junction contained 7 bases not matched to a gene. This CDR3 is CASSLANRGGDGYTF. As DNA, the CDR3 is TGTGCCAGCAGCTTAGCGAACAGGGGAGGCGATGGCTACACCTTC.

V and J are TRBV7-2 and TRBJ2-3, with D possibly being TRBD2 (6 bases). The germline gives CDR1 SGHTA, CDR2 FQGNSA. The V gene lost 8 bases and the J gene lost 4 bases, with 7 bases spanning the gap. The CDR3 has 11 amino acids. The CDR3 DNA follows: TGTGCCAGCGGCGGGGCAGATACGCAGTATTTT. Its translation is CASGGADTQYF.

The V gene is TRBV7-9, the J gene TRBJ1-3; 7 bases are shared with TRBD1. The CDR3 covers 16 residues. Germline CDR1 is SEHNR and CDR2 is FQNEAQ (reference sequence). V trimming: 10 bases; J trimming: 1 base; junction bases outside the gene matches: 13. CDR3 DNA: TGTGCCACACTACGTAAAGGGACAGCGTCTGGAAACACCATATATTTT. It yields the protein CATLRKGTASGNTIYF.

This clone was seen just once. DNA of the CDR3: TGTGCCAGCAGACCACAGGGTGGGGACTACGAGCAGTACTTC. This translates into CASRPQGGDYEQYF. The gene calls are TRBV27 and TRBJ2-7; perhaps TRBD1 as D (6 bases). V was trimmed by 6 bases and J by 3 bases, leaving 15 bases between them. The germline CDR1 and CDR2 sequences are MNHEY and SMNVEV (reference sequence). The CDR3 contains 14 residues.